Shown below are 23 T cell receptor beta chains from a single sample sequenced in a study of Graves' ophthalmopathy and Graves' hyperthyroidism listed by TCRdb under 2018. The run used an Illumina HiSeq 2000. For repertoire sequencing, TCR beta CDR3 regions were amplified from RNA transcripts. HTBI primers and the Qiagen OneStep RT-PCR kit were used in a first-round RT-PCR, which was followed by a second-round multiplex PCR, size selection and purification. The public reads were run again by TCRdb, first through fastp at Q25 and then through MiXCR, and only productive beta chains were kept. Each CDR3 protein gets just one entry, which takes the most common genes and DNA from the rows behind it. This sample comprises more than 550,000 distinct CDR3 sequences, about 41% of them detected only once. In total, the top ten clones hold 3% to 4% of the sample. Material: peripheral blood. Receptor source: an adult man with Graves' ophthalmopathy.

This clonotype was counted between two and nine times. V gene TRBV2 combines with J gene TRBJ1-4, with 10 bases fitting TRBD1. CDR3 size: 15 residues. In germline, CDR1 is SNHLY, CDR2 FYNNEI. Trimming cost V 3 bases and J 5 bases; bases outside gene matches: 3. CDR3 amino acids: CASSEGGQGNEKLFF. CDR3 coding DNA: TGTGCCAGCAGTGAGGGGGGACAGGGGAATGAAAAACTGTTTTTT.

The chain joins TRBV7-9 to TRBJ2-5, with D unclear. The CDR3 length is 16 residues. V dropped 2 bases and J dropped 3 bases, with 16 bases sitting between them. Germline values: CDR1 SEHNR, CDR2 FQNEAQ (reference sequence). The CDR3 DNA sequence: TGTGCCAGCAGCTTAACTTTCGGACGGACCGAAGAGACCCAGTACTTC. Residues: CASSLTFGRTEETQYF. Together with reference TRBV7-9 and TRBJ2-5, the CDR3 gives the full variable domain: DTGVSQNPRHKITKRGQNVTFRCDPISEHNRLYWYRQTLGQGPEFLTYFQNEAQLEKSRLLSDRFSAERPKGSFSTLEIQRTEQGDSAMYLCASSLTFGRTEETQYFGPGTRLLVL.

In its sample, this clonotype was seen a few times. This chain links TRBV18 with TRBJ2-5, with D unclear. V lost 5 bases and J 3 bases, leaving 10 bases between the germline ends. CDR3 length: 13 residues. From germline, CDR1 is KGHSH and CDR2 LQKENI. The CDR3 region has the DNA TGTGCCAGCTCAGCTCAGGAGAAAGAGACCCAGTACTTC. It yields the protein CASSAQEKETQYF.

The table lists this clonotype with many counts. The V gene is TRBV19, the J gene TRBJ1-5; D is perhaps TRBD1 (5 bases). The CDR3 has 15 amino acids. V dropped 5 bases and J dropped 3 bases, with 14 bases sitting between them. CDR1 and CDR2 (germline): LNHDA, SQIVND (reference sequence). Here the CDR3 DNA reads TGTGCCAGTAGTGCAGGGACTGAATCCAATCAGCCCCAGCATTTT. Translation gives CASSAGTESNQPQHF. Filled out from reference TRBV19 and TRBJ1-5, the complete variable domain reads DGGITQSPKYLFRKEGQNVTLSCEQNLNHDAMYWYRQDPGQGLRLIYYSQIVNDFQKGDIAEGYSVSREKKESFPLTVTSAQKNPTAFYLCASSAGTESNQPQHFGDGTRLSIL.

This chain uses TRBV12-5 with TRBJ1-1; maybe TRBD1 (5 bases). This CDR3 has 13 residues. V was trimmed by 6 bases and J by 0 bases, leaving 8 bases between them. CDR1 and CDR2 (germline): LGHNT, FRNRAP. The CDR3 DNA is TGTGCTAGTGGCCCGACAGTGAACACTGAAGCTTTCTTT. It codes for CASGPTVNTEAFF.

On this clonotype: One base away lies a much larger clone, so this may be a sequencing read error. The chain uses TRBV10-3 and TRBJ1-1; a weak D match, TRBD1 (6 bases). This CDR3 is built from 15 residues. Germline CDR1 reads ENHRY; CDR2 reads SYGVKD. For the CDR3, the DNA is TGTGCCGTCAGTGATGGCGGACAGAGGAACACTGAAGCTTTCTTT. Amino acid sequence: CAVSDGGQRNTEAFF.

The genes are TRBV10-3 and TRBJ2-5, with D tentatively TRBD1 (7 bases). Germline-derived CDR1 and CDR2 are ENHRY and SYGVKD. The V end was cut by 0 bases, the J end by 7 bases, with 15 bases between. CDR3 length equals 15 residues. CDR3 sequence: CAISESAGGAGTQYF. The CDR3 DNA reads TGTGCCATCAGTGAGTCGGCAGGGGGAGCGGGGACCCAGTACTTC.

On this clonotype: The junction departs from the called germline gene at one end, perhaps through a read error. The V gene is TRBV10-3, the J gene TRBJ2-5, with 7 bases fitting TRBD1. Germline V gives CDR1 ENHRY, CDR2 SYGVKD. This CDR3 contains 14 residues. CDR3 coding DNA: TGTGCCAGCAGTGTTGACAGGGTGGGACAGCCCCAGTACTTC. Translated, it gives CASSVDRVGQPQYF.

This clonotype was recorded at least ten times. The V call is TRBV9, the J call TRBJ1-1; D call uncertain. The V gene lost 0 bases and the J gene lost 10 bases, with 19 bases spanning the gap. There are 15 residues in the CDR3. Germline V gene data show CDR1 as SGDLS and CDR2 as YYNGEE. The CDR3 sequence is CASSVGSGPGSRAFF. CDR3 nucleotide sequence: TGTGCCAGCAGCGTAGGGTCCGGGCCTGGGAGTCGAGCTTTCTTT.

The chain joins TRBV15 to TRBJ1-2; 10 bases are a match to TRBD1. This CDR3 contains 17 residues. The V and J ends lost 3 bases and 6 bases, in that order; junction bases with no gene match: 13. Per the germline V gene, CDR1 is LNHNV and CDR2 is YYDKDF (reference sequence). The CDR3 reads CATSSATGTGARDGYTF. CDR3 nucleotide sequence: TGTGCCACCAGCAGCGCAACCGGGACAGGGGCCCGTGATGGCTACACCTTC.

The CDR3 protein is CATSDLRPLVNGELFF. CDR3 bases: TGTGCCACCAGTGATTTGAGGCCCCTAGTTAACGGGGAGCTGTTTTTT. The chain is built from TRBV24-1 and TRBJ2-2; D gene unclear. Trimming took 0 bases from V and 7 from J, leaving 14 bases between them. Germline assignment: CDR1 KGHDR and CDR2 SFDVKD. The CDR3 length is 16 residues.

This clonotype was found many times. The chain uses TRBV7-9 and TRBJ1-2; D is uncertain. The V gene lost 5 bases and the J gene lost 4 bases, with 14 bases spanning the gap. This CDR3 is 14 amino acids long. The germline CDR1 and CDR2 sequences are SEHNR and FQNEAQ (reference sequence). CDR3 sequence (DNA): TGTGCCAGCAGCAAAGACACGCCTCTCTATGGCTACACCTTC. This translates into CASSKDTPLYGYTF.

This clonotype was counted many times. The genes are TRBV9 and TRBJ1-2, with 8 bases fitting TRBD1. The CDR3 runs 14 residues. The J segment lost 6 bases and the V segment lost 5 bases, leaving 9 bases of the junction unmatched. Germline CDR1 reads SGDLS; CDR2 reads YYNGEE. The CDR3 region is CASRGAGGNHGYTF. CDR3 nucleotide sequence: TGTGCCAGCAGGGGGGCAGGGGGCAACCATGGCTACACCTTC.

There are a few counts of this clonotype. The V call is TRBV30, the J call TRBJ1-6; no definite D call. Germline-derived CDR1 and CDR2 are GTSNPN and SVGIG (reference sequence). Trimming removed 0 bases at V and 10 bases at J, with 10 bases between. The CDR3 totals 13 residues. CDR3: CAWSVLKDSPLHF. The DNA of the CDR3 is TGTGCCTGGAGTGTACTTAAGGACTCACCCCTCCACTTT.

This clonotype was counted a few times. This chain uses TRBV9 with TRBJ2-3; no clear D. CDR1 is SGDLS, CDR2 YYNGEE, per germline. Trimming took off 0 bases at V and 9 bases at J, with 8 bases between the two ends. The length of the CDR3 is 12 residues. CDR3 in DNA: TGTGCCAGCAGCGTAGATGACCGAACGCAGTATTTT. Translation: CASSVDDRTQYF.

As DNA, the CDR3 is TGTGCCTCCCGGTCAGGGCAAGGCTACACCTTC. It translates to CASRSGQGYTF. The chain employs TRBV25-1 and TRBJ1-2, with D possibly TRBD1 on 5 matching bases. CDR3 length: 11 residues. In germline, CDR1 is MGHDK, CDR2 SYGVNS. Trimming took 11 bases from V and 8 from J, leaving 15 bases between them.

The rearrangement uses TRBV5-1 and TRBJ2-7; 7 positions match TRBD1. CDR1 and CDR2 from the germline V gene are SGHRS and YFSETQ. The ends lost 0 bases at V and 7 bases at J; junction bases unmatched: 7. The CDR3 sequence is 14 residues long. The DNA of the CDR3 is TGCGCCAGCAGCTTGGGGACAGACAGGGTTGAGCAGTACTTC. Protein product: CASSLGTDRVEQYF.

V gene TRBV29-1 combines with J gene TRBJ1-4; 8 bases align to TRBD1. CDR3 length: 13 amino acids. In germline, CDR1 is SQVTM, CDR2 ANQGSEA. V was pared by 3 bases and J by 3 bases, with 0 bases of the junction left unmatched. The CDR3 coding sequence is TGCAGCGTTGAGACAGGGGCTAATGAAAAACTGTTTTTT. This gives the protein CSVETGANEKLFF. Drawing the rest from reference TRBV29-1 and TRBJ1-4, the complete variable domain is SAVISQKPSRDICQRGTSLTIQCQVDSQVTMMFWYRQQPGQSLTLIATANQGSEATYESGFVIDKFPISRPNLTFSTLTVSNMSPEDSSIYLCSVETGANEKLFFGSGTQLSVL.

V and J are TRBV10-3 and TRBJ2-7, with TRBD1 matching 10 bases. The CDR3 loop spans 14 amino acids. The germline V gene has CDR1 ENHRY and CDR2 SYGVKD. V lost 4 bases, J lost 2 bases, and 2 bases stayed unmatched. This chain's CDR3 is CAISGGTGAYEQYF. Here the CDR3 DNA reads TGTGCCATCAGTGGGGGGACAGGGGCCTACGAGCAGTACTTC.

This clonotype has a count of ten or more. The chain has TRBV20-1 and TRBJ1-6, with D possibly matching TRBD1 (5 bases). Deletions cut 3 bases from V and 11 bases from J, with 14 bases between. The CDR3 consists of 13 residues. Germline-derived CDR1 and CDR2 are DFQATT and SNEGSKA (reference sequence). Here the CDR3 DNA reads TGCAGTGCTAGCCGGCAGGGCGAGACACCCCTCCACTTT. Translating it yields CSASRQGETPLHF.

The table lists this clonotype with many counts. The chain employs TRBV5-1 and TRBJ1-4; D gene uncertain. Trimming stripped 2 bases from V and 0 bases from J, with 8 bases between. The length of the CDR3 is 15 residues. CDR1 is SGHRS and CDR2 is YFSETQ in the germline V gene. The CDR3 loop is CASSFGDATNEKLFF. CDR3 DNA sequence: TGCGCCAGCAGCTTTGGGGATGCAACTAATGAAAAACTGTTTTTT.

The rearrangement uses TRBV4-2 and TRBJ1-3; no definite D call. V was trimmed by 0 bases and J by 0 bases, leaving 9 bases between them. Germline-derived CDR1 and CDR2 are LGHNA and YNFKEQ. The CDR3 has 16 amino acids. In nucleotides, the CDR3 is TGTGCCAGCAGCCAAGAAGTGAGACGCTCTGGAAACACCATATATTTT. Protein: CASSQEVRRSGNTIYF.

The chain combines TRBV10-3 with TRBJ1-2, with D perhaps matching TRBD1 (5 bases). V lost 11 bases and J 0 bases, leaving 16 bases between the germline ends. CDR3 length: 14 amino acids. The germline V gene encodes CDR1 ENHRY and CDR2 SYGVKD. The CDR3 loop is CASQTGGSNYGYTF. Here the CDR3 DNA reads TGTGCCTCCCAAACCGGGGGATCTAACTATGGCTACACCTTC.